This TCR beta chain was captured by sequencing in a study of blood T cell repertoires in COVID-19. Background on the study: COVID-19 samples, acute and convalescent, were from the United States, Italy and Spain. The cDNA or gDNA used as material had been derived from T cells, B-cell-depleted T cells, or PBMCs.

TCRdb's copy holds only in-frame clones and misses some; the assay was immunoSEQ multiplex PCR. The sample contains 150,000 or so clones, roughly 79% of which appear only once. Germline-derived CDR1 and CDR2 are MNHEY and SVGAGI. The CDR3 has 11 residues. V lost 6 bases, J lost 8 bases, and 10 bases lay in between. A note on this clone: Other DNA variants within this sample encode the same CDR3.

The specimen was peripheral blood. The origin of this receptor is a human donor with acute or convalescent COVID-19. The donor label of this sample is uncertain. This sequence joins TRBV6-5 and TRBJ1-2; no reliable D call. Here the CDR3 DNA reads TGTGCCAGCAGCTCCGCCGGGGGCTACACCTTC. It encodes CASSSAGGYTF.